Listed below are T cell receptor beta chains from one sample, sequenced in a study of T-cell memory formation after mild COVID-19. One entry per CDR3 protein results from TCRdb running MiXCR on the 5' RACE reads. The sample comprises 15,000 or so distinct CDR3 sequences, roughly 23% of which are singletons, and about 57% rests with the top ten. The specimen was PBMCs or a T cell subset sorted from them (not recorded which). The receptors originated from a man younger than 35 who had mild COVID-19 (a few samples of this study predate the infection). Cell type and time point are not known. Both conserved end residues are trimmed from each CDR3. The D gene is left open where the match is weak. Not all rows give a size; the values are once, few, many and, for expanded clones, a class.

TRBJ2-1,.,.,TRBV12-3/TRBV12-4,ASSFNTLEQF
TRBJ2-5,.,TRBD1,TRBV5-1,ASSHGQGMETQY
TRBJ2-3,many,TRBD2,TRBV18,ASSLSSGTSTDTQY
TRBJ2-1,many,.,TRBV12-3/TRBV12-4,ASSFPDSLGNEQF
TRBJ2-7,many,.,TRBV9,ASSPTNTGRVEQY
TRBJ1-1,many,.,TRBV6-5,ASTPMGMGTEAF
TRBJ2-1,.,TRBD2,TRBV2,ASSIAGGQDEQF
TRBJ2-1,many,TRBD2,TRBV7-9,ASSLGTSGGPNEQF
TRBJ2-5,many,.,TRBV7-9,ASSPRGRETQY
TRBJ2-2,many,.,TRBV7-2,ASSSLPGTAGELF
TRBJ1-2,.,TRBD1,TRBV10-2,ASLGQAANYGYT
TRBJ1-2,.,.,TRBV7-2,ASSWDRGYT
TRBJ2-7,few,.,TRBV18,ASSTHRVGREQY
TRBJ2-3,.,TRBD1,TRBV13,ASSSRQGVGTDTQY
TRBJ1-2,many,.,TRBV4-3,ASSQGIYRRYGYT
TRBJ1-5,many,.,TRBV12-3/TRBV12-4,ASSLRSNQPQH
TRBJ1-6,many,.,TRBV4-3,ASSLRDRSPHSPLH
TRBJ2-1,.,.,TRBV5-1,ASSLASGNHNEQF
TRBJ2-3,.,TRBD2,TRBV7-9,ASSPVAGVDTQY
TRBJ1-5,many,.,TRBV4-3,ASSQDPADKLYSNQPQH
TRBJ1-6,many,TRBD1,TRBV12-3/TRBV12-4,ASEKTGSYNSPLH
TRBJ1-1,many,.,TRBV4-1,ASSQYPPPNTEAF
TRBJ2-2,.,.,TRBV6-1,ASIQGNTGELF
TRBJ2-2,once,.,TRBV7-6,ASSPRQATNTGELF
TRBJ2-1,many,TRBD2,TRBV7-9,ASSPPGLAGAYNEQF
TRBJ2-1,many,TRBD1,TRBV4-1,ASSEEPGQGASYNEQF
TRBJ2-1,.,.,TRBV9,ASSEGVGSYNEQF
TRBJ2-3,many,.,TRBV28,ASSPVDGAGTQY
TRBJ2-3,many,.,TRBV29-1,SVTLRGWDTQY
TRBJ2-5,.,.,TRBV5-4,ASSLAPGQETQY
TRBJ1-4,many,TRBD1,TRBV7-8,ASSPDRVSNEKLF
TRBJ1-1,many,.,TRBV7-9,ASSLRGLGRTEAF
TRBJ2-3,many,.,TRBV20-1,SARDYTFGTDTQY
TRBJ2-7,medium-sized,.,TRBV7-9,ASSLARGKVAYEQY
TRBJ1-4,.,.,TRBV7-2,ASSSTRAGEKLF
TRBJ2-3,few,TRBD2,TRBV4-3,ASSVTSGVIHTQY
TRBJ1-1,few,.,TRBV29-1,SVSGGIEAF
TRBJ2-1,few,.,TRBV9,ASSVGLAIAYLYNEQF
TRBJ2-2,many,TRBD1,TRBV5-1,ASSGSPSTGAGELF
TRBJ2-6,.,.,TRBV5-4,ASSLVKGGLGANVLT
TRBJ2-1,many,TRBD1,TRBV6-5,ASSRDRGLSYNEQF
TRBJ2-5,many,.,TRBV7-9,ASSPGKETQY
TRBJ2-1,.,TRBD2,TRBV4-1,ASTSTSDNDQF
TRBJ2-3,many,.,TRBV19,ASSIRGASTDTQY
TRBJ1-4,many,.,TRBV25-1,ASTLRGEKLF
TRBJ2-1,.,.,TRBV24-1,ATSDLAGIGSEQF
TRBJ1-6,many,TRBD1,TRBV6-5,ASSYWTGGNSPLH
TRBJ2-3,many,TRBD2,TRBV7-6,ASSLVLAGAGWADTQY
TRBJ2-6,many,.,TRBV9,ASSEAGTPSGANVLT
TRBJ1-3,.,.,TRBV5-5,ASSPQMGGNTIY
TRBJ2-1,many,.,TRBV7-9,ASSLAWGGNEQF
TRBJ2-1,.,.,TRBV24-1,ATSDMGPTDEQF
TRBJ2-3,many,.,TRBV10-3,AISDPGSTDTQY
TRBJ2-5,many,TRBD2,TRBV11-2,ASSLGWLAGPAGTQY
TRBJ2-3,many,.,TRBV6-2/TRBV6-3,ASSSGLVMFTDTQY